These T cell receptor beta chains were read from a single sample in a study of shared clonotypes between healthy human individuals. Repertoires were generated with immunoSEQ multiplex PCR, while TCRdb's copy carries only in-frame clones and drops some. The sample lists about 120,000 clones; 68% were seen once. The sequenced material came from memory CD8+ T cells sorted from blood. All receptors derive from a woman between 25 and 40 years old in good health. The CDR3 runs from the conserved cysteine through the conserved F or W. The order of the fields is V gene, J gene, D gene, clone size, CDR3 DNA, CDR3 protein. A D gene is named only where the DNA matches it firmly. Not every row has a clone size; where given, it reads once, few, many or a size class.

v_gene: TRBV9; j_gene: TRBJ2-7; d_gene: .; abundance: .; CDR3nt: TGTGCCAGCAGCGTAGGTGCGCCCTACGAGCAGTACTTC; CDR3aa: CASSVGAPYEQYF
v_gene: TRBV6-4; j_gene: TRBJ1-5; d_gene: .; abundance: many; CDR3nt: TGTGCCAGCAGTGACTCGGAAGGGAGTAAGCCCCAGCATTTT; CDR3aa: CASSDSEGSKPQHF
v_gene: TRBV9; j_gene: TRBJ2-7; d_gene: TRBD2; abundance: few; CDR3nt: TGTGCCAGCAGCGAGGGGACTAGCGGGGGCTTGGAGCAGTACTTC; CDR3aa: CASSEGTSGGLEQYF
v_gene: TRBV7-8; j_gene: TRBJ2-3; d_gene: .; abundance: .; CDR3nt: TGTGCCAGCAGCCCCAACCGGGTGTATCGGGGAACAGATACGCAGTATTTT; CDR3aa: CASSPNRVYRGTDTQYF
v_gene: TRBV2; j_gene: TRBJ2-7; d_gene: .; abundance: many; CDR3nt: TGTGCCAGCAGTGTTGGGGCTAGTCCGGGGGAGCAGTACTTC; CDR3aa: CASSVGASPGEQYF
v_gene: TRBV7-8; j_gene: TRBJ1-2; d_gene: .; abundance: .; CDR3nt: TGTGCCAGCAGCTTTCACAGCCAGACTAACTATGGCTACACCTTC; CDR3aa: CASSFHSQTNYGYTF
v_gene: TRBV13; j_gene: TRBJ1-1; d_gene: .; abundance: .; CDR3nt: TGTGCCAGCAGCTTAGGCAGGCTTTACACTGAAGCTTTCTTT; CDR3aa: CASSLGRLYTEAFF
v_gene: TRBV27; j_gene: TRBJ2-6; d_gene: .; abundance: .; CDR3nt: TGTGCCAGCAGTCGAACTATCAATTACTCTGGGGCCAACGTCCTGACTTTC; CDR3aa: CASSRTINYSGANVLTF
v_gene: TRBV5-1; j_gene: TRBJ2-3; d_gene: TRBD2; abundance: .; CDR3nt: TGCGCCAGCAGCCCCGTCCTAGCGGGAGGTCCAGATACGCAGTATTTT; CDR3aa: CASSPVLAGGPDTQYF
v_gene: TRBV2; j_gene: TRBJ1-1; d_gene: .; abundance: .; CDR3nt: TGTGCCAGCAGTTCTATCCTGTCGGGGACGCGCGGGGCTTTCTTT; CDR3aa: CASSSILSGTRGAFF
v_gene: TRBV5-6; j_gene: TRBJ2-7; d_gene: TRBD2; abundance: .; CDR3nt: TGTGCCAGCAGCTCACCTCGGACTAGCGGGAGACTATGGGGAGAGCAGTACTTC; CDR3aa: CASSSPRTSGRLWGEQYF
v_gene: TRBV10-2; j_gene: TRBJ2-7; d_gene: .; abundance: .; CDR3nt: TGCGCCAGTAGACTATCCTTGGAGCAGTACTTC; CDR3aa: CASRLSLEQYF
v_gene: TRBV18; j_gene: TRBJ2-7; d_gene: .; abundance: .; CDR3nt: TGTGCCAGCTCACCACGGAGGGGGCTCGAGCAGTACTTC; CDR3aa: CASSPRRGLEQYF
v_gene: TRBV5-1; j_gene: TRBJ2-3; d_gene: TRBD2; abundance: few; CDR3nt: TGCGCCAGCAGCTTGGGGCTAGCGGGAGGGTTCACAGATACGCAGTATTTT; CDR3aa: CASSLGLAGGFTDTQYF
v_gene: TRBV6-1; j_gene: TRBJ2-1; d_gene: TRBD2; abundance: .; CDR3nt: TGTGCCAGCAGTAGGACTAGCGGCCAGGGGGATGAGCAGTTCTTC; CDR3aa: CASSRTSGQGDEQFF
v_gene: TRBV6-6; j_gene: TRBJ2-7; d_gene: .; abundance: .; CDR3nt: TGTGCCAGCAGTTACTCGGGACTGGAGTACGAGCAGTACTTC; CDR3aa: CASSYSGLEYEQYF
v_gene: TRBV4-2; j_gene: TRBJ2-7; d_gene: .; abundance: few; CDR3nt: TGTGCCAGCAGCACCCCGGGGGAAGCCTACGAGCAGTACTTC; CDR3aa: CASSTPGEAYEQYF
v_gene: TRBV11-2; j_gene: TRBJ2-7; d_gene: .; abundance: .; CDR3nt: TGTGCCAGCAGCCCTGTCACAATTAGCTCCTACGAGCAGTACTTC; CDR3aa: CASSPVTISSYEQYF
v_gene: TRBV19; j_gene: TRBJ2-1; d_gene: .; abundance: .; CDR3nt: TGTGCCAGTAGTATCGCACTGGTGGATGAGCAGTTCTTC; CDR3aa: CASSIALVDEQFF
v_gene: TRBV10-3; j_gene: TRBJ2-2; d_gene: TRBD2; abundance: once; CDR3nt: TGTGCCATCAGTGACCCTAGGGGACTATACAACACCGGGGAGCTGTTTTTT; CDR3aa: CAISDPRGLYNTGELFF
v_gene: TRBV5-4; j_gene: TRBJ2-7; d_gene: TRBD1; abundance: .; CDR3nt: TGTGCCAGCAGCGCCCCGGACAGGGGCTACGAGCAGTACTTC; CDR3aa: CASSAPDRGYEQYF
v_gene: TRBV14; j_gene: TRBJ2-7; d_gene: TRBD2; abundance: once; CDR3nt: TGTGCCAGCAGCCAAAGAACTAGCGGGAGGGCCTACGAGCAGTACTTC; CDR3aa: CASSQRTSGRAYEQYF
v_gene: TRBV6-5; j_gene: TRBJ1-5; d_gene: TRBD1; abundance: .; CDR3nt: TGTGCCAGCAGTTACGAGACAGGGGGTCAGCCCCAGCATTTT; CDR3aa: CASSYETGGQPQHF
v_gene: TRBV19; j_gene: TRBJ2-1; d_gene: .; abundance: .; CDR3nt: TGTGCCAGTAGTCGGGCTAGATCATCATACCAGAATGAGCAGTTCTTC; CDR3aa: CASSRARSSYQNEQFF
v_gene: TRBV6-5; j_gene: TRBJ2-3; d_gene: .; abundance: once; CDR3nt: TGTGCCAGCATGGGCAGGACGACAGATACGCAGTATTTT; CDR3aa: CASMGRTTDTQYF
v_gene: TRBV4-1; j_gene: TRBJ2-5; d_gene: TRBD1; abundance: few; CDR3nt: TGCGCCAGCAGCCAAGAGGACAGGCCCGAGACCCAGTACTTC; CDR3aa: CASSQEDRPETQYF
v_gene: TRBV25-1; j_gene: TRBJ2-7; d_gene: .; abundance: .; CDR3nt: TGTGCCAGCAGTGACCGGGACACACTCTCCTACGAGCAGTACTTC; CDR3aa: CASSDRDTLSYEQYF
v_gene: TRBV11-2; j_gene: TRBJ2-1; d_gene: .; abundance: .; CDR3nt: TGTGCCAGCAGCCGAACTTACGCGCTCAGCTCCTACAATGAGCAGTTCTTC; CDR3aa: CASSRTYALSSYNEQFF
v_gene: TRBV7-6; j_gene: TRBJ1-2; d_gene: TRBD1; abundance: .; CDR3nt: TGTGCCAGCAGCTTAGGACAGGGGGTGTATGGCTACACCTTC; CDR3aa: CASSLGQGVYGYTF
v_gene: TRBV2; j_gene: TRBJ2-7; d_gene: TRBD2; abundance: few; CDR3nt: TGTGCCAGCAGTGAACAGCGGGAGTGGTCCTACGAGCAGTACTTC; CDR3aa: CASSEQREWSYEQYF
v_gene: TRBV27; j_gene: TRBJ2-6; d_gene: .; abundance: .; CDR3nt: TGTGCCAGCAGTCCCCAATATTCCTCTGGGGCCAACGTCCTGACTTTC; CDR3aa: CASSPQYSSGANVLTF
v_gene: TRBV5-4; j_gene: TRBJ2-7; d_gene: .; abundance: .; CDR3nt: TGTGCCAGCAGCTTCGTGGGGTACGAGCAGTACTTC; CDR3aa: CASSFVGYEQYF
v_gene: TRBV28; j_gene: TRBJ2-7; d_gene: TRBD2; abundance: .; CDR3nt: TGTGCCAGCAGGCGGCCGGGACTAGCATACGAGCAGTACTTC; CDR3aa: CASRRPGLAYEQYF
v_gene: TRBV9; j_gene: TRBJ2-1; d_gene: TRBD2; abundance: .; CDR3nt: TGTGCCAGCAGCGTAGGCCACGGGGGTAGCGGGAGCGCTAAGTTCTACAATGAGCAGTTCTTC; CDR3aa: CASSVGHGGSGSAKFYNEQFF
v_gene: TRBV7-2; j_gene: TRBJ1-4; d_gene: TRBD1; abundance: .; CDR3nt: TGTGCCAGCAGCCAGAGACAGGGGGTTTATGAAAAACTGTTTTTT; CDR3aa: CASSQRQGVYEKLFF
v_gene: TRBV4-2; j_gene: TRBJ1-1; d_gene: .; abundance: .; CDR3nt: TGTGCCAGCAGCCAAGATAAACAGTTGAACACTGAAGCTTTCTTT; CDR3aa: CASSQDKQLNTEAFF
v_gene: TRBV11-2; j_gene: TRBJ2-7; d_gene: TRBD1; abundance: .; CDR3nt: TGTGCCAGCAGCCATACAGGGGCATCCTACGAGCAGTACTTC; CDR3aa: CASSHTGASYEQYF
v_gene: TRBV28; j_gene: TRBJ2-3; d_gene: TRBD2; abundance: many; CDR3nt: TGTGCCAGCAGTTTGGCGGTCTCTAGCGGGAGCACAGATACGCAGTATTTT; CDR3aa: CASSLAVSSGSTDTQYF
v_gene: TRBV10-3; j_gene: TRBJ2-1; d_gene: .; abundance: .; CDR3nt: TGTGCCATAGGAACTACCTCCTACAATGAGCAGTTCTTC; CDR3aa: CAIGTTSYNEQFF
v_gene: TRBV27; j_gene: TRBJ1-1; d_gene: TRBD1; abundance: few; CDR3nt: TGTGCCAGCAGTTTATCGGCCGGGACAGGGGGTATTATTGAAGCTTTCTTT; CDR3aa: CASSLSAGTGGIIEAFF
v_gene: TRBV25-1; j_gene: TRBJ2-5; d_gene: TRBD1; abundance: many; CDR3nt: TGTGCCAGCAGTGAGCCGGGACAGGGGCGTGAGACCCAGTACTTC; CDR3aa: CASSEPGQGRETQYF
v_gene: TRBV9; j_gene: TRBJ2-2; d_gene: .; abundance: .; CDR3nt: TGTGCCAGCAGCTATAGTGCAAACACCGGGGAGCTGTTTTTT; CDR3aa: CASSYSANTGELFF
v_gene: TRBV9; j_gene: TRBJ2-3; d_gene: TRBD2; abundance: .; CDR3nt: TGTGCCAGCAGCCCACTAGCGGGAGTGAGCACAGATACGCAGTATTTT; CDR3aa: CASSPLAGVSTDTQYF
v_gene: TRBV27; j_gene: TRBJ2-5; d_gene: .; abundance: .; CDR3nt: TGTGCCAGCAGTTTATTAGGGCGCCCGGAGACCCAGTACTTC; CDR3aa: CASSLLGRPETQYF
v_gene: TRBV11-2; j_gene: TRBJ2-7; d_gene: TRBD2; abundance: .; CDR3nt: TGTGCCAGCAGCCCTGGGACTAGCGGGCTAAACCCCGAGCAGTACTTC; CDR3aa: CASSPGTSGLNPEQYF
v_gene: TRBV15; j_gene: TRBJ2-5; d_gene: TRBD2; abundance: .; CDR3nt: TGTGCCACCAGCAAAAGAACGCCCGGGGGGAGGCGAGAGACCCAGTACTTC; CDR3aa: CATSKRTPGGRRETQYF